Below, 19 T cell receptor beta chains from the same sample are listed, as sequenced in a study of shared clonotypes between healthy human individuals. The protocol was immunoSEQ multiplex PCR, while the TCRdb copy is restricted to in-frame clones and leaves out a portion. Of fewer than 650,000 clones in the sample, about three quarters were seen once. The sequencing input was PBMCs. The receptors were gathered from a woman between 40 and 50 years old in good health. Some clones in this sample may be carry-over from other donors' samples.

V is TRBV10-3 and J is TRBJ1-4; D remains unclear. The CDR3 is 15 residues long. In germline, CDR1 is ENHRY, CDR2 SYGVKD. The germline V and J ends were trimmed by 2 bases and 3 bases, with 10 bases remaining between them. The CDR3: CAISEGTRSNEKLFF. The DNA for the CDR3 is TGTGCCATCAGTGAGGGAACAAGATCTAATGAAAAACTGTTTTTT.

V is TRBV4-3 and J is TRBJ2-2; maybe TRBD1 (6 bases). Between the trimmed V and J ends, which lost 4 bases and 0 bases, there was a span of 18 bases. The CDR3 has 18 amino acids. Germline V lookup: CDR1 LGHNA, CDR2 YSLEER. The CDR3 here is CASSLRPTGLSNTGELFF. As DNA, the CDR3 is TGCGCCAGCAGCCTCCGACCAACAGGGCTGTCGAACACCGGGGAGCTGTTTTTT.

The chain links TRBV5-1 to TRBJ1-5, with TRBD1 matching 7 bases. This CDR3 has 15 residues. Germline assignment: CDR1 SGHRS and CDR2 YFSETQ. V was pared by 0 bases and J by 4 bases, with 4 bases of the junction left unmatched. CDR3: CASSLGDSENQPQHF. CDR3 bases: TGCGCCAGCAGCTTGGGGGACAGTGAGAATCAGCCCCAGCATTTT.

The V call is TRBV28, the J call TRBJ2-6, with 7 bases fitting TRBD1. The CDR3 spans 19 residues. Per the germline V gene, CDR1 is MDHEN and CDR2 is SYDVKM. Trimming cost V 5 bases and J 0 bases; bases outside gene matches: 13. The DNA for the CDR3 is TGTGCCAGCAGTCACCGGGACAGAAGAACCTCCTCTGGGGCCAACGTCCTGACTTTC. It is translated as CASSHRDRRTSSGANVLTF.

The V call is TRBV7-9, the J call TRBJ2-6, with a possible D match to TRBD1 (5 bases). Trimming removed 4 bases from V and 0 bases from J, with 10 bases in between. The germline V gene has CDR1 SEHNR and CDR2 FQNEAQ (reference sequence). The CDR3 length is 16 residues. The CDR3 DNA follows: TGTGCCAGCAGCTACGTCCAGGGCTCTGGGGCCAACGTCCTGACTTTC. It codes for CASSYVQGSGANVLTF.

V usage is TRBV21-1 and J usage is TRBJ1-1; TRBD1 reflects the table's D call only, with no check against the DNA. TRBV21-1 has pseudogene status. This CDR3 is 15 amino acids long. The CDR3 DNA is TGTGCCAGCAGGAAAGAGGGGGCTGGGAACACTGAAGCTTTCTTT. Protein product: CASRKEGAGNTEAFF.

This rearrangement joins TRBV6-5 to TRBJ2-1; weak D call: TRBD2 (5 bases). V lost 5 bases and J lost 6, with 14 bases in between. This CDR3 spans 14 amino acids. Germline V gene data show CDR1 as MNHEY and CDR2 as SVGAGI. The CDR3 DNA follows: TGTGCCAGCAGTCCCAGGAGACTAACCAATGAGCAGTTCTTC. Translation: CASSPRRLTNEQFF.

The chain combines TRBV29-1 with TRBJ1-1; no clear D gene. Germline loops: CDR1 SQVTM, CDR2 ANQGSEA. Deletions cut 3 bases from V and 0 bases from J, with 8 bases between. The CDR3 contains 13 residues. The DNA for the CDR3 is TGCAGCGTTGATGAGAGCATGAACACTGAAGCTTTCTTT. This gives the protein CSVDESMNTEAFF.

The chain has TRBV11-3 and TRBJ2-5; 10 bases are shared with TRBD1. This CDR3 region has 14 residues. Germline trimming cut 4 bases from V and 5 bases from J; bases unmatched to any gene: 4. The germline V gene has CDR1 SGHNT and CDR2 YENEEA. The CDR3: CASSSGTGVETQYF. The CDR3 DNA reads TGTGCCAGCAGCTCCGGGACAGGGGTTGAGACCCAGTACTTC.

This clone was counted a single time. The chain has TRBV7-2 and TRBJ1-2; 7 nucleotides agree with TRBD1. The V and J ends lost 5 bases and 5 bases, in that order; junction bases with no gene match: 14. Germline V gene data show CDR1 as SGHTA and CDR2 as FQGNSA. The length of the CDR3 is 16 residues. CDR3 region: CASSIDRDRAHYGYTF. The CDR3 DNA sequence: TGTGCCAGCAGCATAGACCGCGACAGGGCTCATTATGGCTACACCTTC.

The chain couples TRBV2 to TRBJ2-1; 12 nucleotides align to TRBD2. Looked up from germline, CDR1 is SNHLY and CDR2 is FYNNEI. The V gene end was trimmed by 4 bases and the J gene end by 7 bases; junction bases not matched to a gene: 8. The CDR3 is made up of 16 amino acids. CDR3 in DNA: TGTGCCAGCAGTGGGGGGGGACTAGCGGGTAGGAATGAGCAGTTCTTC. It encodes CASSGGGLAGRNEQFF.

The chain joins TRBV2 to TRBJ2-2; unclear D gene. The CDR3 length is 13 residues. Germline V gene lookup returns CDR1 SNHLY and CDR2 FYNNEI. Trimming left V 6 bases short and J 8 bases short, with 13 bases between. CDR3: CASSPPNRGELFF. For the CDR3, the DNA is TGTGCCAGCAGCCCGCCAAACCGGGGGGAGCTGTTTTTT.

There are a few counts of this clone. V gene TRBV5-4 combines with J gene TRBJ2-1; 8 positions agree with TRBD2. Germline V lookup: CDR1 SGHNT, CDR2 YYREEE (reference sequence). With V trimmed by 5 bases and J by 6 bases, 10 bases remained unmatched. This CDR3 comprises 15 residues. The CDR3 nucleotides read TGTGCCAGCAGTTACAGGCGGGAGGTTCCCAATGAGCAGTTCTTC. Protein product: CASSYRREVPNEQFF.

In the case of this clone: Given a much more abundant clone one base away, this may be a read error. The conserved phenylalanine or tryptophan is not found at the CDR3 terminus, so this likely reflects a read error. This chain links TRBV5-1 with TRBJ1-1; 8 nucleotides match TRBD1. Germline V gene lookup returns CDR1 SGHRS and CDR2 YFSETQ. CDR3 size: 15 residues. Trimming took 4 bases from V and 0 from J; bases not matched to a gene: 5. The chain's CDR3 is CASSVRQGLNTEAFL. The DNA for the CDR3 is TGCGCCAGCAGCGTAAGACAGGGGTTGAACACTGAAGCTTTCCTT.

This clone has just one count. The rearrangement joins TRBV2 to TRBJ2-1; D not resolved. This CDR3 is 11 amino acids long. V shed 5 bases and J shed 10 bases, with 9 bases lying between them. In germline, CDR1 is SNHLY, CDR2 FYNNEI. This chain's CDR3 is CASSLTGEQFF. The CDR3 nucleotides are TGTGCCAGCAGTTTGACCGGGGAGCAGTTCTTC.

This chain connects TRBV5-1 to TRBJ1-1, with TRBD1 identical over 12 bases. The germline CDR1 and CDR2 sequences are SGHRS and YFSETQ. This CDR3 spans 16 amino acids. Trimming removed 0 bases from V and 5 bases from J; junction bases left unmatched: 5. DNA for the CDR3: TGCGCCAGCAGCTTGGTTGGGACAGGGGGCGAGACTGAAGCTTTCTTT. Amino acid sequence: CASSLVGTGGETEAFF.

Note on this clone: The sample contains more than one DNA sequence encoding this CDR3. This chain links TRBV7-3 with TRBJ2-1, with 9 bases aligning to TRBD2. V trimming: 5 bases; J trimming: 4 bases; junction bases outside the gene matches: 6. This CDR3 region has 15 residues. Germline CDR1 SGHTA, CDR2 FQGTGA. The CDR3 here is CASSLSGSSYNEQFF. CDR3 DNA sequence: TGTGCCAGCAGCCTTAGCGGGAGCTCTTACAATGAGCAGTTCTTC.

The chain is built from TRBV19 and TRBJ2-7; no clear D gene. Germline V gene lookup returns CDR1 LNHDA and CDR2 SQIVND (reference sequence). This CDR3 has 15 residues. The V end was cut by 3 bases, the J end by 3 bases, with 15 bases between. The CDR3 sequence: CASSMGTEIIYEQYF. The CDR3 nucleotides read TGTGCCAGTAGTATGGGAACAGAGATAATCTACGAGCAGTACTTC.

The rearrangement uses TRBV2 and TRBJ1-5; D call uncertain. Germline V lookup: CDR1 SNHLY, CDR2 FYNNEI. This CDR3 comprises 14 residues. The V end was cut by 5 bases, the J end by 4 bases, with 12 bases between. CDR3 sequence reads: CASSTGLGNQPQHF. CDR3 bases: TGTGCCAGCAGTACCGGCCTGGGGAATCAGCCCCAGCATTTT.